This T cell receptor beta chain was sequenced for a study of blood T cell repertoires in COVID-19. Some clones are missing from TCRdb's copy, which holds only in-frame ones; the method was immunoSEQ multiplex PCR. Of about 100,000 clones listed, approximately 86% were seen once; the top ten hold over 10%. The CDR3 runs 13 residues. Germline V gene data show CDR1 as SGHTA and CDR2 as FQGTGA. Trimming left V 2 bases short and J 5 bases short, with 9 bases between. The V call is TRBV7-3, the J call TRBJ2-5; D may be TRBD2 (6 bases). The sequenced material came from peripheral blood. The receptor comes from an older woman in a cohort sampled during active or convalescent COVID-19. CDR3 DNA: TGTGCCAGCAGCTTAGGGAGGAGGGAGACCCAGTACTTC. It translates to CASSLGRRETQYF.